The present entry profiles one T cell receptor beta chain with its context. The ends were cut back, 3 bases at V and 3 bases at J, with 11 bases in the middle. There are 14 residues in the CDR3. This entry belongs to a study of CD8 T cells in Susac syndrome. About the study: Among the sequenced Susac syndrome patients, 5 or 6 had active disease while under ten were in remission.

The RNA, about 0.5 to 1 ug, was put through reverse transcription using random hexamers. The TCR beta CDR3 was amplified by immunoSEQ multiplex PCR across 54 Vbeta, 13 Jbeta. One entry per CDR3 protein, called by TCRdb with MiXCR from the immunoSEQ multiplex PCR reads. The data show more than 85,000 distinct CDR3 sequences, 85% to 95% seen once. What was sequenced was CD4+ T cells from PBMCs. This sequence originates from a human donor with Susac syndrome. The chain links TRBV12-3 or TRBV12-4 to TRBJ2-5, with D possibly matching TRBD1 (5 bases). This chain's CDR3 is CASSLRTRKETQYF. The CDR3, as DNA: TGTGCCAGCAGTTTGCGGACAAGAAAAGAGACCCAGTACTTC.